The present TCR beta chain was sequenced within a study of a mutant IDH1 vaccine in newly diagnosed glioma. Study-wide background: Vaccination was launched 4-6 weeks after radiotherapy alone, or with temozolomide cycles. Previous treatment comprised radiotherapy, temozolomide, or both, mostly both. The study, taken as a whole, reports: Changes in the top peripheral T cell clonotypes seemingly had no bearing on pseudoprogression.

As to time point: week 47, end of study. Vaccination used 300 ug of mutant IDH1 20-mer peptide per dose, with topical imiquimod. With respect to this clone: Its target is not known.

Profiled with immunoSEQ multiplex PCR; TCRdb holds only in-frame clones, not every one. This sample yields about 50,000 clones, of which 70% to 85% are seen a single time; 5.3% belongs to the top ten. Between the trimmed V and J ends, which lost 6 bases and 4 bases, there was a span of 15 bases. The CDR3 loop spans 13 amino acids. In germline, CDR1 is SQVTM, CDR2 ANQGSEA. This receptor was obtained from a man aged 45-60 years with glioma. The sample here was PBMCs, taken from a glioma patient whose treatment included an IDH1 peptide vaccine. J is TRBJ1-1 and V is TRBV29-1, with D possibly matching TRBD1 (6 bases). CDR3 sequence reads: CSVYTPGVTEAFF. The CDR3 DNA reads as TGCAGCGTCTACACGCCAGGGGTCACTGAAGCTTTCTTT.